The 7 T cell receptor beta chains presented below share a single source sample, sequenced in a study of identical twins. TCRdb recomputed calls from the 5' RACE reads with MiXCR, one row per CDR3 protein. The profile shows some 730,000 distinct CDR3 sequences, 15% to 20% of them singletons. These data are also associated with another study on T cells expressing NK-cell markers.

Sequences were obtained from PBMCs. The receptors were sampled from a woman aged 18-29 years in good health.

CDR3: CASSIRDGTYEQYF. In DNA form, the CDR3 reads TGTGCCAGCAGCATCCGGGACGGTACCTACGAGCAGTACTTC. This chain joins TRBV5-5 and TRBJ2-7, with D perhaps given as TRBD1 or TRBD2 (5 bases each). The length of the CDR3 is 14 residues. CDR1 and CDR2 from the germline V gene are SGHKS and YYEKEE (reference sequence). The germline V and J ends were trimmed by 4 bases and 2 bases, with 13 bases remaining between them.

J is TRBJ2-7 and V is TRBV4-2; maybe TRBD2 (5 bases). This CDR3 region has 13 residues. Trimming pared 2 bases from V and 5 bases from J, leaving 10 bases between. Germline loops: CDR1 LGHNA, CDR2 YNFKEQ. The CDR3: CASSQLLEDEQYF. The CDR3 bases are TGTGCCAGCAGCCAACTATTGGAGGACGAGCAGTACTTC.

The J gene is TRBJ1-1, the V gene TRBV7-8; 9 bases line up with TRBD1. CDR3 length equals 15 residues. From germline, CDR1 is SGHVS and CDR2 FQNEAQ. V was clipped by 4 bases and J by 5 bases; unmatched bases: 8. DNA of the CDR3: TGTGCCAGCAGCTCGCTACAGGGGGCCATAACTGAAGCTTTCTTT. Its protein product is CASSSLQGAITEAFF.

The table lists this clonotype with a few counts. The chain recombines TRBV10-3 with TRBJ2-7; D unresolved. Germline V gene data show CDR1 as ENHRY and CDR2 as SYGVKD. Trimming took 2 bases from V and 6 from J, leaving 11 bases between them. This CDR3 region has 13 residues. The CDR3 sequence: CAISEAPDSEQYF. As DNA, the CDR3 is TGTGCCATCAGTGAGGCCCCAGATTCCGAGCAGTACTTC.

J is TRBJ2-3 and V is TRBV11-1; TRBD1 aligns across 12 bases. Germline trimming cut 5 bases from V and 2 bases from J; bases unmatched to any gene: 14. CDR1 is SGHAT and CDR2 is FQDESV in the germline V gene (reference sequence). The CDR3 totals 19 residues. This CDR3 reads CASSPIPGQGAGATDTQYF. The CDR3 DNA reads as TGTGCCAGCAGCCCTATACCGGGACAGGGGGCTGGTGCCACAGATACGCAGTATTTT.

This clonotype was seen only once. The chain joins TRBV5-1 to TRBJ2-7, with a tentative D call TRBD1 (6 bases). Germline V gene lookup returns CDR1 SGHRS and CDR2 YFSETQ. V was cut by 4 bases and J by 6 bases, with 17 bases left in between. The CDR3 has 14 residues. CDR3 sequence: CASSQDSAVGEQYF. The CDR3 DNA sequence: TGCGCCAGCAGCCAGGACAGCGCTGTGGGCGAGCAGTACTTC.

This chain uses TRBV29-1 with TRBJ2-3; weak D call: TRBD1 (6 bases). This CDR3 has 15 amino acids. Germline V gene data show CDR1 as SQVTM and CDR2 as ANQGSEA. Trimming took off 5 bases at V and 2 bases at J, with 17 bases between the two ends. The CDR3 is CSVKGGQGHTDTQYF. As DNA, the CDR3 is TGCAGCGTTAAGGGTGGGCAGGGGCACACAGATACGCAGTATTTT.